This T cell receptor (beta chain) was identified in a study of T cells in Graves' hyperthyroidism and ophthalmopathy. The CDR3 regions of TCR beta were amplified from RNA transcripts. The TCR CDR3 first-round RT-PCR relied on the HTBI primer set. TCRdb reprocessed the multiplex PCR reads with MiXCR, giving one entry per CDR3 protein. This repertoire shows about 840,000 distinct CDR3 sequences, around 38% found once; its top ten account for around 10%. Germline CDR1 is SGHTA and CDR2 is FQGTGA. This CDR3 has 15 amino acids. On this clonotype itself: One end of the junction does not line up with germline, which may come from a read error.

The material sequenced was blood. The clonotype comes from a man between 18 and 35 years old with Graves' hyperthyroidism. V and J are TRBV7-3 and TRBJ2-7; TRBD2 aligns across 11 bases. The CDR3: CASSLASGGPNEQYF. The CDR3 bases are TGCGCCAGCAGCTTAGCTAGCGGGGGGCCCAACGAGCAGTACTTC.